One sample yielded the 27 T cell receptor beta chains listed below, sequenced in a study of cytomegalovirus exposure and HLA in healthy donors. PCR employed 60 Vbeta and 13 Jbeta primers. Profiled with immunoSEQ multiplex PCR; TCRdb holds only in-frame clones, not every one. The sample spans 180,000 or so clones; the ten largest clones claim about 0.74%. Sequencing was carried out using PBMCs. Receptors originate from a boy aged 10-17 years in good health and CMV-seronegative.

The genes are TRBV5-6 and TRBJ2-7, with 9 bases aligning to TRBD1. Germline CDR1 SGHDT, CDR2 YYEEEE. V was pared by 6 bases and J by 5 bases, with 12 bases of the junction left unmatched. The CDR3 covers 15 residues. In nucleotides, the CDR3 is TGTGCCAGCAAGAAAGGGGCGGGACAGGGCAACGAGCAGTACTTC. Protein: CASKKGAGQGNEQYF.

The chain is built from TRBV6-6 and TRBJ2-3; D remains unclear. Trimming removed 2 bases at V and 6 bases at J, with 3 bases between. This CDR3 spans 11 amino acids. Germline V gene lookup returns CDR1 MNHNY and CDR2 SVGAGI (reference sequence). CDR3: CASSYPDTQYF. In DNA, the CDR3 is TGTGCCAGCAGTTACCCGGATACGCAGTATTTT.

Regarding this clone: One end of the junction varies from germline; a read error may be responsible. The genes are TRBV28 and TRBJ2-3; the match to TRBD1 covers 8 bases. Per germline, CDR1 MDHEN and CDR2 SYDVKM. The CDR3 loop spans 14 amino acids. The CDR3 DNA is TGTGCCAGCAGTTACAGGGGGGTCACAAATACGCAGTATTTT. It is translated as CASSYRGVTNTQYF.

This chain uses TRBV7-6 with TRBJ1-2; tentatively, D is TRBD1 (5 bases). There are 13 residues in the CDR3. V lost 5 bases to trimming and J lost 5 bases, with 12 bases between them. Germline values: CDR1 SGHVS, CDR2 FNYEAQ. The CDR3 spells CASSPVGGYGYTF. DNA of the CDR3: TGTGCCAGCAGCCCCGTGGGGGGGTATGGCTACACCTTC.

The V gene is TRBV28, the J gene TRBJ1-3; D perhaps matches TRBD1 (6 bases). The germline V gene has CDR1 MDHEN and CDR2 SYDVKM. This CDR3 contains 12 residues. Trimming took 7 bases from V and 7 from J, leaving 11 bases between them. CDR3 bases: TGTGCCAGCACGACAGGTTCTAACACCATATATTTT. Its protein is CASTTGSNTIYF.

The chain uses TRBV5-1 and TRBJ1-6; D call uncertain. V dropped 4 bases and J dropped 0 bases, with 11 bases sitting between them. The CDR3 is made up of 16 amino acids. Germline lookup yields CDR1 SGHRS and CDR2 YFSETQ. The CDR3 nucleotides are TGCGCCAGCAGCATCGAATGGAGCTCCTATAATTCACCCCTCCACTTT. Its protein is CASSIEWSSYNSPLHF.

V usage is TRBV19 and J usage is TRBJ1-1; TRBD1 agrees at 10 bases. The CDR3 sequence is 18 residues long. The trim removed 0 bases at V and 1 base at J, leaving 8 bases unmatched. Germline-derived CDR1 and CDR2 are LNHDA and SQIVND (reference sequence). As DNA, the CDR3 is TGTGCCAGTAGTATAGACAGGACAGGGGGGAATAAGAACACTGAAGCTTTCTTT. It translates to CASSIDRTGGNKNTEAFF.

The J gene is TRBJ1-6, the V gene TRBV5-1, with D tentatively TRBD1 (5 bases). Germline V CDR1 and CDR2: SGHRS, YFSETQ. This CDR3 is 14 amino acids long. V dropped 4 bases and J dropped 7 bases, with 12 bases sitting between them. CDR3 DNA: TGCGCCAGCAGCACAGACAGTGTGAATTCACCCCTCCACTTT. Residues: CASSTDSVNSPLHF.

This chain uses TRBV4-3 with TRBJ1-2; no definite D call. V dropped 0 bases and J dropped 4 bases, with 12 bases sitting between them. The CDR3 extends over 15 amino acids. Per the germline V gene, CDR1 is LGHNA and CDR2 is YSLEER. CDR3 residues: CASSQDDIPRYGYTF. The CDR3 nucleotides read TGCGCCAGCAGCCAAGATGACATCCCACGCTATGGCTACACCTTC.

The V and J genes are TRBV15 and TRBJ2-2; 8 bases are shared with TRBD2. Per germline, CDR1 LNHNV and CDR2 YYDKDF (reference sequence). This CDR3 contains 19 residues. V shed 3 bases and J 1 base; nucleotides not matched to a gene: 13. Here the CDR3 reads CATSSMGVRAGGNTGELFF. Here the CDR3 DNA reads TGTGCCACCAGCAGTATGGGGGTTCGGGCGGGGGGGAACACCGGGGAGCTGTTTTTT.

The chain combines TRBV14 with TRBJ1-3; D not resolved. V was clipped by 0 bases and J by 0 bases, with 12 bases between them. Per the germline V gene, CDR1 is SGHDN and CDR2 is FVKESK. CDR3 size: 17 residues. The CDR3 spells CASSQDPTVSSGNTIYF. For the CDR3, the DNA is TGTGCCAGCAGCCAAGATCCGACTGTTAGCTCTGGAAACACCATATATTTT.

This sequence joins TRBV6-1 and TRBJ1-1, with 7 nucleotides matching TRBD1. This CDR3 is 12 amino acids long. Germline CDR1 MNHNS, CDR2 SASEGT. Trimming took 2 bases from V and 10 from J; bases not matched to a gene: 4. The DNA for the CDR3 is TGTGCCAGCAGTGAAAGGGACAGCCGAGCTTTCTTT. Protein product: CASSERDSRAFF.

The chain employs TRBV28 and TRBJ1-2; 9 bases are shared with TRBD1. V was pared by 7 bases and J by 2 bases, with 8 bases of the junction left unmatched. The CDR3 is made up of 15 amino acids. Germline values: CDR1 MDHEN, CDR2 SYDVKM. CDR3 loop: CASTSLGTGNYGYTF. CDR3 nucleotides: TGTGCCAGCACCTCACTTGGGACAGGGAACTATGGCTACACCTTC.

The rearrangement joins TRBV5-4 to TRBJ2-5; 10 bases line up with TRBD2. CDR1 is SGHNT and CDR2 is YYREEE in the germline V gene (reference sequence). J lost 1 base, V lost 3 bases, and 9 bases had no gene match. The CDR3 sequence is 17 residues long. Here the CDR3 reads CASSWASGGPPQETQYF. The CDR3 DNA reads as TGTGCCAGCAGCTGGGCTAGCGGGGGCCCCCCCCAAGAGACCCAGTACTTC.

A remark on this clone: Other DNA variants within this sample encode the same CDR3. J is TRBJ1-1 and V is TRBV6-5; 10 bases are a match to TRBD1. The CDR3 runs 15 residues. The germline V gene encodes CDR1 MNHEY and CDR2 SVGAGI. V dropped 6 bases and J dropped 0; count of bases not matched to a gene: 4. The CDR3 nucleotides read TGTGCCAGCAGCCCGGGACAGGGGTTGAACACTGAAGCTTTCTTT. Encoded protein: CASSPGQGLNTEAFF.

The chain links TRBV5-4 to TRBJ2-3; 9 positions match TRBD2. The V gene end was trimmed by 2 bases and the J gene end by 4 bases; junction bases not matched to a gene: 11. CDR1 is SGHNT, CDR2 YYREEE, per germline (reference sequence). This CDR3 spans 17 amino acids. CDR3 residues: CASSLPSAGGLPDTQYF. In DNA, the CDR3 is TGTGCCAGCAGCTTACCCTCAGCGGGGGGATTACCAGATACGCAGTATTTT.

The V call is TRBV9, the J call TRBJ1-6; TRBD1 aligns across 9 bases. Losses at the gene ends were 1 base for V and 5 bases for J; bases not matched to a gene: 1. CDR3 length equals 15 residues. CDR1 and CDR2 (germline): SGDLS, YYNGEE. In nucleotides, the CDR3 is TGTGCCAGCAGCGTATGGACAGGGGATAATTCACCCCTCCACTTT. This gives the protein CASSVWTGDNSPLHF.

V and J are TRBV7-6 and TRBJ1-3; TRBD1 is a possible D gene (6 bases). The CDR3 is 12 amino acids. The V gene's germline CDR1 is SGHVS and CDR2 FNYEAQ. This CDR3 reads CATGQSGNTIYF. The DNA of the CDR3 is TGTGCTACCGGACAGTCTGGAAACACCATATATTTT.

The rearrangement joins TRBV7-2 to TRBJ1-5; a possible D gene is TRBD1 (5 bases). This CDR3 contains 14 residues. Deletions cut 1 base from V and 7 bases from J, with 11 bases between. CDR1 is SGHTA, CDR2 FQGNSA, per germline. The CDR3 here is CASSLVQGGQPQHF. Written as DNA, the CDR3 is TGTGCCAGCAGCTTAGTCCAGGGAGGACAGCCCCAGCATTTT.

The chain has TRBV28 and TRBJ1-2; 8 bases align to TRBD1. The CDR3 is 17 residues long. Germline V CDR1 and CDR2: MDHEN, SYDVKM. The trim removed 2 bases at V and 2 bases at J, leaving 10 bases unmatched. CDR3 amino acids: CASSLPTGENLNYGYTF. In DNA form, the CDR3 reads TGTGCCAGCAGTTTACCGACAGGGGAAAACTTAAACTATGGCTACACCTTC.

The chain joins TRBV7-8 to TRBJ2-2; 14 bases are a match to TRBD2. Germline loops: CDR1 SGHVS, CDR2 FQNEAQ. V was clipped by 5 bases and J by 2 bases; unmatched bases: 4. There are 17 residues in the CDR3. CDR3 sequence (DNA): TGTGCCAGCAGCAGGACTAGCGGGGGGTTTAACACCGGGGAGCTGTTTTTT. Translated, it gives CASSRTSGGFNTGELFF.

The chain employs TRBV6-5 and TRBJ1-2; 9 positions match TRBD1. This CDR3 is built from 15 residues. Germline V gene lookup returns CDR1 MNHEY and CDR2 SVGAGI. Trimming removed 2 bases from V and 2 bases from J; junction bases left unmatched: 3. The CDR3 DNA reads TGTGCCAGCAGTTACAGGGACAGGGTCAACTATGGCTACACCTTC. Protein product: CASSYRDRVNYGYTF.

The DNA for the CDR3 is TGTGCCTGGGTAGCCGCGAACACCGGGGAGCTGTTTTTT. As protein: CAWVAANTGELFF. This chain connects TRBV30 to TRBJ2-2; D unclear. The V end lost 5 bases, the J end lost 0 bases, and 7 bases lay between the germline ends. Germline V CDR1 and CDR2: GTSNPN, SVGIG (reference sequence). This CDR3 is 13 amino acids long.

The chain joins TRBV30 to TRBJ1-2; maybe TRBD1 (5 bases). The V end lost 0 bases, the J end lost 5 bases, and 10 bases lay between the germline ends. CDR1 is GTSNPN, CDR2 SVGIG, per germline (reference sequence). CDR3 length equals 13 residues. CDR3 DNA sequence: TGTGCCTGGAGTGTAGGGGCCAGTTATGGCTACACCTTC. It specifies CAWSVGASYGYTF. Using reference TRBV30 and TRBJ1-2 for the parts outside the CDR3, the full variable domain is SQTIHQWPATLVQPVGSPLSLECTVEGTSNPNLYWYRQAAGRGLQLLFYSVGIGQISSEVPQNLSASRPQDRQFILSSKKLLLSDSGFYLCAWSVGASYGYTFGSGTRLTVV.

The chain links TRBV20-1 to TRBJ1-1; D is ambiguous. Trimming removed 6 bases at V and 4 bases at J, with 6 bases between. The CDR3 sequence is 10 residues long. Germline lookup yields CDR1 DFQATT and CDR2 SNEGSKA (reference sequence). CDR3 nucleotides: TGCAGTGCCTTGTCCACTGAAGCTTTCTTT. It specifies CSALSTEAFF.

The chain employs TRBV11-1 and TRBJ1-1; no clear D. CDR3 length: 11 residues. Between the trimmed V and J ends, which lost 0 bases and 10 bases, there was a span of 6 bases. Germline values: CDR1 SGHAT, CDR2 FQDESV (reference sequence). The CDR3 spells CASSLAGVAFF. Here the CDR3 DNA reads TGTGCCAGCAGCTTAGCCGGGGTAGCTTTCTTT.

The chain joins TRBV19 to TRBJ1-5; D remains unclear. Germline loops: CDR1 LNHDA, CDR2 SQIVND (reference sequence). The CDR3 runs to 18 residues. Trimming removed 9 bases at V and 1 base at J, with 25 bases between. This chain's CDR3 is CASDVSGSRSRSNQPQHF. In nucleotides, the CDR3 is TGTGCCAGCGACGTATCGGGGTCGAGGAGTCGCAGCAATCAGCCCCAGCATTTT.